This T cell receptor (beta chain) derives from a study of vaccination and CD4 T cells after COVID-19. As for the study in general: It was a median around 93 days after diagnosis, with a range of 35 to 161, that post-COVID samples were drawn.

Study-level results: Median SARS-CoV-2-reactive clonotype numbers went up from approximately 23 to 38, but not significantly.

Trimming took 4 bases from V and 1 from J, leaving 13 bases between them. CDR3 size: 15 residues. Germline CDR1 is SGHKS and CDR2 is YYEKEE (reference sequence). With regard to this clonotype: Its target is unknown.

The assay that was used to sequence DNA from cultured CD4+ T cells was the Oncomine TCR Beta short-read assay. Cultured CD4+ T cells were the source of extracted genomic DNA. One entry per CDR3 protein results from TCRdb running MiXCR on the PCR reads. The repertoire has 4,700 or so distinct CDR3 sequences, about 20% of them found once; the top ten carry roughly 15%. Described treatment: roughly ten-day PBMC culture with coronavirus spike peptide pools or control peptides (ViraFEST assay). The clonotype originates from a human donor who had recovered from COVID-19. The sample consisted of CD4+ T cells from blood, cultured in vitro. This chain uses TRBV5-5 with TRBJ2-3; weak D call: TRBD1 (6 bases). CDR3 region: CASSTQAGGTDTQYF. CDR3 DNA sequence: TGTGCCAGCAGCACCCAGGCAGGGGGCACAGATACGCAGTATTTT. Using reference TRBV5-5 and TRBJ2-3 for the parts outside the CDR3, the full variable domain is DAGVTQSPTHLIKTRGQQVTLRCSPISGHKSVSWYQQVLGQGPQFIFQYYEKEERGRGNFPDRFSARQFPNYSSELNVNALLLGDSALYLCASSTQAGGTDTQYFGPGTRLTVL.